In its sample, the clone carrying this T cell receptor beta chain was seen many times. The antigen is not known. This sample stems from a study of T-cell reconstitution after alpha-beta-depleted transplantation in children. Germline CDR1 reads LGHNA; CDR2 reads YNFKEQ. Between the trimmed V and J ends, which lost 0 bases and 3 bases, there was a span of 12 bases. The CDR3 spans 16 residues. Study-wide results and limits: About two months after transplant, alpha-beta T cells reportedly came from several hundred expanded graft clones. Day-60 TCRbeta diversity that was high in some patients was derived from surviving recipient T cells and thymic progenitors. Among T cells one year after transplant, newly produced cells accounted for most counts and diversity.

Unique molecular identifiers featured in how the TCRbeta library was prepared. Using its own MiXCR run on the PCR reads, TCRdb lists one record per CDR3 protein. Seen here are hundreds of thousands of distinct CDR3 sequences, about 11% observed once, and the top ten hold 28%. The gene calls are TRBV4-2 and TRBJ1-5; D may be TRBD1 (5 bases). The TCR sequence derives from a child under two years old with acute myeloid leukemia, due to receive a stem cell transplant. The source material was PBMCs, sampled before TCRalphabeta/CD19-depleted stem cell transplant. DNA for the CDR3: TGTGCCAGCAGCCAAGACAGGGTGGATGACAATCAGCCCCAGCATTTT. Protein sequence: CASSQDRVDDNQPQHF.